Shown below are 17 T cell receptor beta chains from a single sample sequenced in a study of graft-versus-host responses after intestinal transplantation. No cognate antigen is known for these TCRs. The protocol was immunoSEQ multiplex PCR, while the TCRdb copy is restricted to in-frame clones and leaves out a portion. The profile shows approximately 88,000 clones, 85% to 95% of them singletons. The sequencing here drew on unstimulated CD4+ T cells sorted from spleen or lymph node cells, taken before transplant. Receptors originate from a human donor who was the organ donor for an intestinal transplant.

The V and J genes are TRBV29-1 and TRBJ2-3, with TRBD2 as a possible D gene (7 bases). This CDR3 is 13 amino acids long. The germline V gene encodes CDR1 SQVTM and CDR2 ANQGSEA. Between the trimmed V and J ends, which lost 3 bases and 10 bases, there was a span of 17 bases. The CDR3 loop is CSVDRGPGGAQYF. In DNA, the CDR3 is TGCAGCGTTGACAGGGGCCCTGGGGGGGCGCAGTATTTT.

CDR3 region: CASSTQTDTQYF. CDR3 DNA sequence: TGTGCCAGTAGTACCCAGACGGATACGCAGTATTTT. The V gene is TRBV19, the J gene TRBJ2-3; no clear D. Germline-derived CDR1 and CDR2 are LNHDA and SQIVND (reference sequence). The CDR3 loop spans 12 amino acids. V was trimmed by 4 bases and J by 6 bases, leaving 8 bases between them. The whole variable domain, remainder taken from reference TRBV19 and TRBJ2-3, is DGGITQSPKYLFRKEGQNVTLSCEQNLNHDAMYWYRQDPGQGLRLIYYSQIVNDFQKGDIAEGYSVSREKKESFPLTVTSAQKNPTAFYLCASSTQTDTQYFGPGTRLTVL.

The rearrangement uses TRBV28 and TRBJ1-2, with TRBD1 as a possible D gene (5 bases). Per germline, CDR1 MDHEN and CDR2 SYDVKM. CDR3 length: 14 residues. V lost 2 bases and J 1 base, leaving 8 bases between the germline ends. Here the CDR3 reads CASSLEQVNYGYTF. The DNA for the CDR3 is TGTGCCAGCAGTTTAGAACAGGTTAACTATGGCTACACCTTC.

The V gene is TRBV28, the J gene TRBJ2-1, with a weak D call TRBD2 (7 bases). The CDR3 runs 15 residues. Germline CDR1 is MDHEN and CDR2 is SYDVKM. Trimming removed 3 bases at V and 4 bases at J, with 13 bases between. In DNA, the CDR3 is TGTGCCAGCAGTTTTGCGGGGGCCCAGTACAATGAGCAGTTCTTC. Translation gives CASSFAGAQYNEQFF.

The chain is built from TRBV4-1 and TRBJ2-1, with D possibly called TRBD1 or TRBD2 (6 bases each). V shed 0 bases and J shed 4 bases, with 13 bases lying between them. CDR3 length equals 16 residues. Germline CDR1 reads MGHRA; CDR2 reads YSYEKL. The chain's CDR3 is CASSQEGGGLYNEQFF. The DNA of the CDR3 is TGCGCCAGCAGCCAAGAAGGAGGGGGGCTTTACAATGAGCAGTTCTTC.

J is TRBJ2-7 and V is TRBV27; 8 bases fit TRBD2. The germline gives CDR1 MNHEY, CDR2 SMNVEV (reference sequence). The CDR3 loop spans 19 amino acids. J was trimmed by 2 bases and V by 6 bases; bases with no gene match: 21. This CDR3 reads CASRLTGGVGGAHPYEQYF. The CDR3 DNA follows: TGTGCCAGCAGGCTCACGGGGGGGGTTGGGGGCGCCCATCCCTACGAGCAGTACTTC.

The CDR3 coding sequence is TGTGCCAGCTCACCAGGGACAGGGCCTAATGAAAAACTGTTTTTT. Protein product: CASSPGTGPNEKLFF. This chain joins TRBV18 and TRBJ1-4; TRBD1 agrees at 9 bases. The germline gives CDR1 KGHSH, CDR2 LQKENI. The CDR3 loop spans 15 amino acids. The V gene end was trimmed by 2 bases and the J gene end by 3 bases; junction bases not matched to a gene: 1.

The chain combines TRBV28 with TRBJ1-5; D not certain. Between the trimmed V and J ends, which lost 5 bases and 7 bases, there was a span of 6 bases. The CDR3 spans 11 residues. Germline V gene sequence: CDR1 MDHEN, CDR2 SYDVKM. The chain's CDR3 is CASSERQPQHF. CDR3 nucleotide sequence: TGTGCCAGCAGTGAGAGACAGCCCCAGCATTTT. Full variable domain (rest looked up from reference TRBV28 and TRBJ1-5): DVKVTQSSRYLVKRTGEKVFLECVQDMDHENMFWYRQDPGLGLRLIYFSYDVKMKEKGDIPEGYSVSREKKERFSLILESASTNQTSMYLCASSERQPQHFGDGTRLSIL.

The chain has TRBV29-1 and TRBJ2-5; D is undetermined. The CDR3 has 12 residues. The V gene lost 5 bases and the J gene lost 11 bases, with 18 bases spanning the gap. The germline V gene has CDR1 SQVTM and CDR2 ANQGSEA. This CDR3 reads CSVLGLAYGQYF. The CDR3 DNA follows: TGCAGCGTTCTGGGCCTTGCCTACGGGCAGTACTTC.

This chain uses TRBV5-5 with TRBJ1-5; 10 bases line up with TRBD1. Germline assignment: CDR1 SGHKS and CDR2 YYEKEE (reference sequence). The CDR3 has 18 residues. With V trimmed by 2 bases and J by 1 base, 9 bases remained unmatched. CDR3 sequence: CASSFSGTGEASNQPQHF. The CDR3 coding sequence is TGTGCCAGCAGCTTTTCCGGGACAGGGGAAGCAAGCAATCAGCCCCAGCATTTT.

This rearrangement joins TRBV6-5 to TRBJ1-2, with D perhaps matching TRBD1 (5 bases). The CDR3 contains 12 residues. Germline CDR1 is MNHEY and CDR2 is SVGAGI. The V end was cut by 5 bases, the J end by 14 bases, with 18 bases between. The CDR3 here is CASSRSGGGSTF. CDR3 nucleotides: TGTGCCAGCAGTCGCTCTGGGGGGGGTTCTACCTTC.

The genes are TRBV7-6 and TRBJ2-1; D unresolved. With 3 bases removed from V and 6 bases from J, the gap between germline ends came to 6 bases. CDR1 is SGHVS, CDR2 FNYEAQ, per germline. This CDR3 spans 12 amino acids. The CDR3 is CASSFGVNEQFF. CDR3 bases: TGTGCCAGCAGCTTTGGTGTCAATGAGCAGTTCTTC.

The chain couples TRBV2 to TRBJ1-5, with unresolved D. V lost 6 bases, J lost 7 bases, and 16 bases lay in between. This CDR3 spans 14 amino acids. CDR1 and CDR2 from the germline V gene are SNHLY and FYNNEI. The CDR3 DNA reads as TGTGCCAGCAGGGACGTCGCCCTTAGCCAGCCCCAGCATTTT. Its translation is CASRDVALSQPQHF.

Details on this clone: The CDR3 end shows no conserved phenylalanine or tryptophan, and so a read error is likely. V usage is TRBV7-8 and J usage is TRBJ1-2, with D possibly matching TRBD1 (6 bases). Between the trimmed V and J ends, which lost 4 bases and 4 bases, there was a span of 19 bases. Germline lookup yields CDR1 SGHVS and CDR2 FQNEAQ. The CDR3 consists of 16 residues. The CDR3 DNA sequence: TGTGCCAGCAGCTCGCCGGGGGGGGCGCAGTTCTATGGCTACACCTCC. Its translation: CASSSPGGAQFYGYTS.

The V gene is TRBV11-3, the J gene TRBJ1-6; maybe TRBD1 (6 bases). The V end lost 5 bases, the J end lost 4 bases, and 12 bases lay between the germline ends. The CDR3 extends over 15 amino acids. In germline, CDR1 is SGHNT, CDR2 YENEEA. The CDR3 sequence is CASSPSGDYNSPLHF. The CDR3 DNA reads TGTGCCAGCAGCCCCTCAGGGGATTATAATTCACCCCTCCACTTT.

On this clone itself: Different DNA sequences within this sample yield the same CDR3. In DNA, the CDR3 is TGTGCCAGCAGTTTAGTACCGGGGGGAGGGGGTGAGACTGAAGCTTTCTTT. It yields the protein CASSLVPGGGGETEAFF. The chain couples TRBV28 to TRBJ1-1, with a weak D call TRBD1 (6 bases). The germline V and J ends were trimmed by 2 bases and 5 bases, with 21 bases remaining between them. CDR3 size: 17 residues. CDR1 and CDR2 from the germline V gene are MDHEN and SYDVKM.

This chain links TRBV4-2 with TRBJ2-7, with 8 bases identical to TRBD1. The germline V gene has CDR1 LGHNA and CDR2 YNFKEQ. Trimming took 5 bases from V and 2 from J; bases not matched to a gene: 8. The CDR3 consists of 15 residues. The CDR3 loop reads CASSTSGQGAYEQYF. CDR3 coding DNA: TGTGCCAGCAGCACTTCCGGACAGGGCGCCTACGAGCAGTACTTC.